The 21 T cell receptor beta chains in this list originate from one sample, sequenced in a study of coeliac disease. TCRdb's copy holds only in-frame clones and misses some; the assay was immunoSEQ multiplex PCR. The table has some 1,300 clones, roughly 50% seen once. The sample consisted of intraepithelial lymphocytes from the gut. These receptors all stem from a man in his 70s without celiac disease.

The rearrangement joins TRBV28 to TRBJ2-7, with D possibly TRBD2 on 6 matching bases. CDR3 size: 13 residues. Germline V gene lookup returns CDR1 MDHEN and CDR2 SYDVKM. Between the trimmed V and J ends, which lost 2 bases and 6 bases, there was a span of 11 bases. This chain's CDR3 is CASSLGGTGEQYF. The CDR3 DNA sequence: TGTGCCAGCAGTTTAGGAGGGACGGGCGAGCAGTACTTC.

The sample holds a few counts of this clone. The V and J genes are TRBV28 and TRBJ1-5; 7 nucleotides align to TRBD1. The CDR3 extends over 14 amino acids. Germline V gives CDR1 MDHEN, CDR2 SYDVKM. Losses at the gene ends were 3 bases for V and 2 bases for J; bases not matched to a gene: 1. The CDR3: CASSFGQGNQPQHF. As DNA, the CDR3 is TGTGCCAGCAGTTTCGGACAGGGCAATCAGCCCCAGCATTTT.

This clone was recorded a few times. This chain links TRBV6-1 with TRBJ2-2; unclear D gene. Germline V CDR1 and CDR2: MNHNS, SASEGT. CDR3 length equals 14 residues. Deletions cut 6 bases from V and 1 base from J, with 9 bases between. The CDR3 nucleotides read TGTGCCAGCAGCCGGTACAGGAACACCGGGGAGCTGTTTTTT. It is translated as CASSRYRNTGELFF.

In this sample, this clone turned up a few times. The rearrangement joins TRBV27 to TRBJ2-7; D possibly corresponds to TRBD1 (5 bases). The CDR3 contains 15 residues. The V end lost 3 bases, the J end lost 1 base, and 13 bases lay between the germline ends. Germline CDR1 reads MNHEY; CDR2 reads SMNVEV (reference sequence). The CDR3 DNA is TGTGCCAGCAGTTTCCCCCCTCAGGGTTCCTACGAGCAGTACTTC. Translation gives CASSFPPQGSYEQYF.

The chain joins TRBV6-1 to TRBJ2-3, with 9 positions matching TRBD2. CDR1 and CDR2 from the germline V gene are MNHNS and SASEGT. Unmatched junction bases numbered 9, after V lost 4 bases and J lost 4 bases. The CDR3 covers 16 residues. The CDR3 region is CASSGWRGGLPDTQYF. The CDR3 nucleotides are TGTGCCAGCAGTGGGTGGCGGGGGGGCTTGCCAGATACGCAGTATTTT.

This clone was counted once. This sequence joins TRBV2 and TRBJ1-4; 7 bases are shared with TRBD1. The CDR3 sequence is 14 residues long. V was pared by 6 bases and J by 4 bases, with 5 bases of the junction left unmatched. Germline values: CDR1 SNHLY, CDR2 FYNNEI. CDR3 amino acids: CASRGTELNEKLFF. CDR3 coding DNA: TGTGCCAGCAGGGGGACAGAACTTAATGAAAAACTGTTTTTT.

In its sample, this clone was seen once. This chain joins TRBV27 and TRBJ2-2, with 8 nucleotides matching TRBD2. The CDR3 runs to 15 residues. Trimming at V came to 7 bases and at J to 5 bases, leaving 9 bases not matched to a gene. Germline V gives CDR1 MNHEY, CDR2 SMNVEV (reference sequence). The CDR3 region is CASTSGGAPTGELFF. As DNA, the CDR3 is TGTGCCAGCACTTCCGGGGGGGCCCCTACCGGGGAGCTGTTTTTT.

This chain joins TRBV28 and TRBJ1-1; weak D call: TRBD1 (6 bases). Between the trimmed V and J ends, which lost 4 bases and 1 base, there was a span of 13 bases. The CDR3 extends over 15 amino acids. Germline loops: CDR1 MDHEN, CDR2 SYDVKM. The CDR3 region is CASSSAGEGNTEAFF. In DNA, the CDR3 is TGTGCCAGCAGTTCGGCAGGGGAGGGGAACACTGAAGCTTTCTTT.

This clone was seen a handful of times. CDR3 coding DNA: TGTGCCAGCAGTGACCCCGAGACAGGGGGGAACACTGAAGCTTTCTTT. Amino acids: CASSDPETGGNTEAFF. The chain recombines TRBV6-4 with TRBJ1-1; 9 bases fit TRBD1. Looked up from germline, CDR1 is MRHNA and CDR2 is SNTAGT. V was pared by 2 bases and J by 1 base, with 5 bases of the junction left unmatched. This CDR3 comprises 16 residues.

The rearrangement uses TRBV2 and TRBJ1-5; D remains ambiguous. Looked up from germline, CDR1 is SNHLY and CDR2 is FYNNEI. This CDR3 is 14 amino acids long. The V and J ends lost 1 base and 4 bases respectively, with 8 bases between them. CDR3 coding DNA: TGTGCCAGCAGTGAAGGAGGCAGAAATCAGCCCCAGCATTTT. Translating it yields CASSEGGRNQPQHF.

The rearrangement joins TRBV18 to TRBJ2-5; a possible D gene is TRBD2 (5 bases). Per the germline V gene, CDR1 is KGHSH and CDR2 is LQKENI. The CDR3 has 16 amino acids. V was shortened by 6 bases and J by 0 bases, with 17 bases between the two germline ends. For the CDR3, the DNA is TGTGCCAGCTCCCTCAAGCGTCCGGGGTACCAAGAGACCCAGTACTTC. Translated, it gives CASSLKRPGYQETQYF.

This rearrangement joins TRBV10-3 to TRBJ1-5, with D hard to call. Deletions cut 0 bases from V and 7 bases from J, with 13 bases between. The CDR3 is 15 amino acids. CDR1 and CDR2 (germline): ENHRY, SYGVKD. CDR3: CAISESWGSGQPQHF. The DNA for the CDR3 is TGTGCCATCAGTGAGTCCTGGGGTTCGGGACAGCCCCAGCATTTT.

The rearrangement joins TRBV15 to TRBJ2-4; 9 bases are a match to TRBD2. Germline CDR1 reads LNHNV; CDR2 reads YYDKDF (reference sequence). Germline trimming cut 0 bases from V and 0 bases from J; bases unmatched to any gene: 0. The CDR3 consists of 16 residues. The CDR3 nucleotides are TGTGCCACCAGCAGAGATAGCGGGGGAGCCAAAAACATTCAGTACTTC. Encoded protein: CATSRDSGGAKNIQYF.

The rearrangement joins TRBV5-4 to TRBJ2-3, with 16 positions matching TRBD2. V trimming: 5 bases; J trimming: 4 bases; junction bases outside the gene matches: 10. The CDR3 runs 18 residues. Per the germline V gene, CDR1 is SGHNT and CDR2 is YYREEE (reference sequence). DNA of the CDR3: TGTGCCAGCAGAACCGGGACTAGCGGGGGGGCCCTCGCAGATACGCAGTATTTT. It specifies CASRTGTSGGALADTQYF.

This chain joins TRBV7-9 and TRBJ2-5; a weak D match, TRBD2 (7 bases). Trimming took off 6 bases at V and 7 bases at J, with 15 bases between the two ends. This CDR3 region has 13 residues. Germline V CDR1 and CDR2: SEHNR, FQNEAQ (reference sequence). In nucleotides, the CDR3 is TGTGCCAGCAGAGGACTAGTAGGGGGGACCCAGTACTTC. This sequence encodes CASRGLVGGTQYF.

Written as DNA, the CDR3 is TGTGCCAGCAGCTTAAGCTATAGCTCCTACAATGAGCAGTTCTTC. Translated, it gives CASSLSYSSYNEQFF. The gene calls are TRBV7-9 and TRBJ2-1; the D is unclear. This CDR3 region has 15 residues. Germline assignment: CDR1 SEHNR and CDR2 FQNEAQ (reference sequence). V was shortened by 2 bases and J by 0 bases, with 8 bases between the two germline ends.

The V call is TRBV5-1, the J call TRBJ2-7; 8 nucleotides align to TRBD1. The CDR3 covers 14 residues. V lost 0 bases to trimming and J lost 6 bases; unmatched junction nucleotides: 5. Germline loops: CDR1 SGHRS, CDR2 YFSETQ. The CDR3 here is CASSLEPTGVEQYF. Written as DNA, the CDR3 is TGCGCCAGCAGCTTGGAACCGACAGGGGTCGAGCAGTACTTC.

By share of the sample, this clone is large. The chain has TRBV28 and TRBJ2-7; TRBD1 agrees at 11 bases. The CDR3 runs 13 residues. The germline V gene has CDR1 MDHEN and CDR2 SYDVKM. J was trimmed by 3 bases and V by 10 bases; bases with no gene match: 5. The CDR3 spells CAIRGTGGYEQYF. In DNA form, the CDR3 reads TGTGCCATCCGTGGGACAGGGGGCTACGAGCAGTACTTC. Supplemented by reference TRBV28 and TRBJ2-7, the full variable domain reads DVKVTQSSRYLVKRTGEKVFLECVQDMDHENMFWYRQDPGLGLRLIYFSYDVKMKEKGDIPEGYSVSREKKERFSLILESASTNQTSMYLCAIRGTGGYEQYFGPGTRLTVT.

This clone is categorized as large. The CDR3 end shows no conserved phenylalanine or tryptophan, and so a read error is likely. The DNA is left out, because the CDR3 cannot be placed on it with certainty; the CDR3 is given as TCRdb lists it. The V and J genes are TRBV27 and TRBJ1-6; TRBD1, the table's D call, was not compared with the DNA. CDR1 and CDR2 (germline): MNHEY, SMNVEV (reference sequence). A total of 15 residues make up the CDR3, ends included. CDR3 in amino acids: CASSTGQAKRPQENG.

The chain joins TRBV25-1 to TRBJ1-1; maybe TRBD1 (5 bases). From germline, CDR1 is MGHDK and CDR2 SYGVNS. V was pared by 6 bases and J by 0 bases, with 11 bases between. The CDR3 covers 14 residues. DNA for the CDR3: TGTGCCAGCAGCGATGACAGCATGAACACTGAAGCTTTCTTT. It yields the protein CASSDDSMNTEAFF. Filled out from reference TRBV25-1 and TRBJ1-1, the complete variable domain reads EADIYQTPRYLVIGTGKKITLECSQTMGHDKMYWYQQDPGMELHLIHYSYGVNSTEKGDLSSESTVSRIRTEHFPLTLESARPSHTSQYLCASSDDSMNTEAFFGQGTRLTVV.

A few counts support this clone. V usage is TRBV6-1 and J usage is TRBJ2-3, with 13 bases aligning to TRBD2. The CDR3 length is 18 residues. Trimming removed 2 bases from V and 2 bases from J; junction bases left unmatched: 7. The germline gives CDR1 MNHNS, CDR2 SASEGT. CDR3 region: CASSERLAGGRITDTQYF. The CDR3 DNA reads as TGTGCCAGCAGTGAACGACTAGCGGGGGGCCGCATCACAGATACGCAGTATTTT.